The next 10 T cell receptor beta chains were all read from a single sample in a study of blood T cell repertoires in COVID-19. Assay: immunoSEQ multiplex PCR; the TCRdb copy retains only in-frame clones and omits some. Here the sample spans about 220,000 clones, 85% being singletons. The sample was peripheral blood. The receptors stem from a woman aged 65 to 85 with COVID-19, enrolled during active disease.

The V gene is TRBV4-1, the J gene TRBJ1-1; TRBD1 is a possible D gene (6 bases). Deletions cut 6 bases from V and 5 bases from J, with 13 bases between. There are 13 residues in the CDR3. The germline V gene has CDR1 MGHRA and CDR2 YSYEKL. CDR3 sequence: CASSRQASTEAFF. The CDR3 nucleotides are TGCGCCAGCAGTCGACAGGCGAGTACTGAAGCTTTCTTT.

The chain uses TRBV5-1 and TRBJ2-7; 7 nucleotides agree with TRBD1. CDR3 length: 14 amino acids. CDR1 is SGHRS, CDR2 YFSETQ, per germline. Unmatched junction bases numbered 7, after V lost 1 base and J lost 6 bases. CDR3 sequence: CASSLNIAGGEQYF. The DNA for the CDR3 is TGCGCCAGCAGCTTGAACATTGCAGGGGGCGAGCAGTACTTC. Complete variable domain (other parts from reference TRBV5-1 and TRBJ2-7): KAGVTQTPRYLIKTRGQQVTLSCSPISGHRSVSWYQQTPGQGLQFLFEYFSETQRNKGNFPGRFSGRQFSNSRSEMNVSTLELGDSALYLCASSLNIAGGEQYFGPGTRLTVT.

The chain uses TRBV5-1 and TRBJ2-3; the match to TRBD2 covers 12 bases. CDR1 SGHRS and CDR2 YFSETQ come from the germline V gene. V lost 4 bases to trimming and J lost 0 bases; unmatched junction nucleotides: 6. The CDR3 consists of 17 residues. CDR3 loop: CASSSKLAGGSTDTQYF. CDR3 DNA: TGCGCCAGCAGCAGCAAACTAGCGGGAGGTAGCACAGATACGCAGTATTTT.

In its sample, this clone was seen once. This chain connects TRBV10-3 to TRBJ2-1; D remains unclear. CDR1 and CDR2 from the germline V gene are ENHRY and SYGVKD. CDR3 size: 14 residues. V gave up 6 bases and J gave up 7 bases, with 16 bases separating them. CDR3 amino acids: CAIRARSLANEQFF. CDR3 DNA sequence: TGTGCCATCAGGGCCAGATCATTGGCAAATGAGCAGTTCTTC.

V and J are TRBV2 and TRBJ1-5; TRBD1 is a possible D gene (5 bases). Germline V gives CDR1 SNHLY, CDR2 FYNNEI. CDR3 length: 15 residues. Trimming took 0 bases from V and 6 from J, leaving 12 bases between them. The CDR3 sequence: CASSEAQGLGQPQHF. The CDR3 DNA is TGTGCCAGCAGTGAAGCTCAGGGTCTCGGTCAGCCCCAGCATTTT.

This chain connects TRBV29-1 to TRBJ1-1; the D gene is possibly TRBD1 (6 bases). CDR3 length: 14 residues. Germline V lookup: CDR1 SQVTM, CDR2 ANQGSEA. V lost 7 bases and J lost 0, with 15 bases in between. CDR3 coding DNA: TGCAGCGGCCGGGACACCTCCATGAACACTGAAGCTTTCTTT. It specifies CSGRDTSMNTEAFF.

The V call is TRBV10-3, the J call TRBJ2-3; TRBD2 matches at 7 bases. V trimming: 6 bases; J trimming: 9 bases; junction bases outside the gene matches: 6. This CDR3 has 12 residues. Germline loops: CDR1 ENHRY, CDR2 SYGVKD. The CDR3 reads CAIRPGGETQYF. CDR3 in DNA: TGTGCCATCAGGCCGGGAGGAGAAACGCAGTATTTT.

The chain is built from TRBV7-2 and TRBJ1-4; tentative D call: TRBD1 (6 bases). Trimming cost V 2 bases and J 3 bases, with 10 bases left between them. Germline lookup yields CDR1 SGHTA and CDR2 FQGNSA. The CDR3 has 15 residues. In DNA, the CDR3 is TGTGCCAGCAGCTTATGGGGGGGGCCTAATGAAAAACTGTTTTTT. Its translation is CASSLWGGPNEKLFF.

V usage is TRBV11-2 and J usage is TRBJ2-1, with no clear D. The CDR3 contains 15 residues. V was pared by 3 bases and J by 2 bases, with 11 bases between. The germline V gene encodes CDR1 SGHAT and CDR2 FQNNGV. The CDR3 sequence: CASSFGGPPYNEQFF. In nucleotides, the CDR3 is TGTGCCAGCAGCTTCGGTGGGCCCCCCTACAATGAGCAGTTCTTC.

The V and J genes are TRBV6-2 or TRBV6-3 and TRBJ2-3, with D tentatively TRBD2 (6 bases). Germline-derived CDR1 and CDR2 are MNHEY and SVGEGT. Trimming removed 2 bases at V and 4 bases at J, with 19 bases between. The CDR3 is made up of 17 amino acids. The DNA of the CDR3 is TGTGCCAGCAGTTACGGGGCCCTGGCGGGATCCGCAGATACGCAGTATTTT. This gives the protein CASSYGALAGSADTQYF.